These 23 T cell receptor beta chains were sequenced from one sample in a study of cytomegalovirus exposure and HLA in healthy donors. Researchers ran the PCR with 60 Vbeta and 13 Jbeta primers. TCRdb's copy holds only in-frame clones and misses some; the assay was immunoSEQ multiplex PCR. The table includes 210,000 or so clones, around four fifths detected once. Input material: PBMCs. The receptor set was obtained from a boy younger than 18 in good health and CMV-seronegative.

On this clone itself: Other DNA sequences in this specimen translate into the identical CDR3. This rearrangement joins TRBV30 to TRBJ2-5; D unresolved. This CDR3 comprises 13 residues. The germline gives CDR1 GTSNPN, CDR2 SVGIG (reference sequence). Trimming removed 0 bases at V and 1 base at J, with 6 bases between. CDR3 DNA sequence: TGTGCCTGGAGTGTGTCCGGCCAAGAGACCCAGTACTTC. Its protein product is CAWSVSGQETQYF.

The genes are TRBV9 and TRBJ1-1, with TRBD1 identical over 10 bases. The CDR3 is 15 amino acids. With V trimmed by 0 bases and J by 5 bases, 4 bases remained unmatched. In germline, CDR1 is SGDLS, CDR2 YYNGEE. The CDR3 coding sequence is TGTGCCAGCAGCGTAGACGGGGGACAGGGGACTGAAGCTTTCTTT. Translating gives CASSVDGGQGTEAFF.

This clone was found a few times. The V gene is TRBV5-1, the J gene TRBJ1-3, with D possibly TRBD1 on 6 matching bases. CDR1 is SGHRS, CDR2 YFSETQ, per germline. V was cut by 4 bases and J by 0 bases, with 11 bases left in between. This CDR3 region has 15 residues. Here the CDR3 DNA reads TGCGCCAGCAGCCCCGGGACACCCTCTGGAAACACCATATATTTT. Translated, it gives CASSPGTPSGNTIYF.

The genes are TRBV7-7 and TRBJ2-2; a possible D gene is TRBD1 (5 bases). Germline V lookup: CDR1 SSHAT, CDR2 FNYEAQ (reference sequence). The V end was cut by 2 bases, the J end by 5 bases, with 6 bases between. The CDR3 spans 13 residues. The CDR3 is CASSLRQTGELFF. The CDR3 DNA reads TGTGCCAGCAGCTTAAGACAGACCGGGGAGCTGTTTTTT.

Only a few counts were recorded for this clone. The chain uses TRBV29-1 and TRBJ2-1, with 11 bases aligning to TRBD2. V lost 4 bases to trimming and J lost 15 bases; unmatched junction nucleotides: 11. Germline values: CDR1 SQVTM, CDR2 ANQGSEA. CDR3 length: 13 residues. CDR3 in DNA: TGCAGCGTTGCCTCGACTAGCGGGGTCGGACGGTTCTTC. Translation gives CSVASTSGVGRFF.

The chain has TRBV7-2 and TRBJ1-1; TRBD1 aligns across 10 bases. This CDR3 spans 15 amino acids. CDR1 and CDR2 (germline): SGHTA, FQGNSA. V was clipped by 5 bases and J by 3 bases; unmatched bases: 6. Here the CDR3 reads CASSRDRGPDTEAFF. The CDR3 nucleotides are TGTGCCAGCAGCCGAGACAGGGGGCCAGACACTGAAGCTTTCTTT.

The chain recombines TRBV5-8 with TRBJ2-7, with TRBD1 identical over 9 bases. This CDR3 region has 15 residues. With V trimmed by 3 bases and J by 3 bases, 7 bases remained unmatched. Germline lookup yields CDR1 SGHTS and CDR2 YDEGEE. CDR3 in DNA: TGTGCCAGCAGCTCCCCCGGGACAGGGATCTACGAGCAGTACTTC. This encodes CASSSPGTGIYEQYF.

V usage is TRBV7-9 and J usage is TRBJ2-1, with a tentative D call TRBD1 (5 bases). The CDR3 has 15 residues. V gave up 5 bases and J gave up 3 bases, with 14 bases separating them. CDR1 SEHNR and CDR2 FQNEAQ come from the germline V gene (reference sequence). The CDR3 DNA reads as TGTGCCAGCAGCGGCCGCGCCAGGGACTACAATGAGCAGTTCTTC. As protein: CASSGRARDYNEQFF.

V and J are TRBV30 and TRBJ1-1; maybe TRBD1 (6 bases). Looked up from germline, CDR1 is GTSNPN and CDR2 is SVGIG (reference sequence). The length of the CDR3 is 16 residues. V lost 7 bases to trimming and J lost 4 bases, with 25 bases between them. CDR3 bases: TGTGCCTTCCAGACAGGCAACGGGGGGGCTAGCACTGAAGCTTTCTTT. Its protein is CAFQTGNGGASTEAFF.

This clone has just one count. The chain uses TRBV9 and TRBJ2-1, with 7 positions matching TRBD2. This CDR3 region has 14 residues. The germline CDR1 and CDR2 sequences are SGDLS and YYNGEE. V gave up 2 bases and J gave up 4 bases; unmatched junction bases: 3. The CDR3 is CASSVQGLYNEQFF. CDR3 nucleotides: TGTGCCAGCAGCGTCCAGGGACTATACAATGAGCAGTTCTTC.

This clone appeared once. The chain combines TRBV5-5 with TRBJ1-5; tentatively, D is TRBD1 (5 bases). Germline lookup yields CDR1 SGHKS and CDR2 YYEKEE (reference sequence). Between the trimmed V and J ends, which lost 5 bases and 2 bases, there was a span of 17 bases. This CDR3 spans 16 amino acids. The chain's CDR3 is CASSASPTGGNQPQHF. CDR3 nucleotide sequence: TGTGCCAGCAGTGCGTCCCCCACGGGGGGCAATCAGCCCCAGCATTTT. Together with reference TRBV5-5 and TRBJ1-5, the CDR3 gives the full variable domain: DAGVTQSPTHLIKTRGQQVTLRCSPISGHKSVSWYQQVLGQGPQFIFQYYEKEERGRGNFPDRFSARQFPNYSSELNVNALLLGDSALYLCASSASPTGGNQPQHFGDGTRLSIL.

The J gene is TRBJ1-1, the V gene TRBV2; no reliable D call. The CDR3 has 13 residues. Germline V gene lookup returns CDR1 SNHLY and CDR2 FYNNEI. Deletions cut 7 bases from V and 1 base from J, with 10 bases between. The chain's CDR3 is CASNVWANTEAFF. As DNA, the CDR3 is TGTGCCAGCAACGTGTGGGCGAACACTGAAGCTTTCTTT. Based on the CDR3 plus reference TRBV2 and TRBJ1-1, the full variable domain is EPEVTQTPSHQVTQMGQEVILRCVPISNHLYFYWYRQILGQKVEFLVSFYNNEISEKSEIFDDQFSVERPDGSNFTLKIRSTKLEDSAMYFCASNVWANTEAFFGQGTRLTVV.

This clone has only a few counts. The V call is TRBV5-6, the J call TRBJ2-7, with D possibly TRBD2 on 5 matching bases. V shed 4 bases and J shed 1 base, with 12 bases lying between them. The length of the CDR3 is 14 residues. Germline CDR1 is SGHDT and CDR2 is YYEEEE. The CDR3 sequence: CASSLTGNSYEQYF. Here the CDR3 DNA reads TGTGCCAGCAGCCTGACCGGGAATTCCTACGAGCAGTACTTC.

The chain employs TRBV19 and TRBJ2-2; 11 nucleotides line up with TRBD2. V lost 4 bases, J lost 7 bases, and 2 bases stayed unmatched. Germline V CDR1 and CDR2: LNHDA, SQIVND (reference sequence). The CDR3 has 14 amino acids. CDR3 sequence (DNA): TGTGCCAGTAGTACGCTAGCGGGGGGCGGGGAGCTGTTTTTT. Protein: CASSTLAGGGELFF. Looking up the rest from reference TRBV19 and TRBJ2-2 gives the full variable domain: DGGITQSPKYLFRKEGQNVTLSCEQNLNHDAMYWYRQDPGQGLRLIYYSQIVNDFQKGDIAEGYSVSREKKESFPLTVTSAQKNPTAFYLCASSTLAGGGELFFGEGSRLTVL.

This sequence joins TRBV19 and TRBJ1-3; no reliable D call. Germline CDR1 and CDR2: LNHDA and SQIVND (reference sequence). V was pared by 0 bases and J by 0 bases, with 9 bases between. CDR3 length equals 16 residues. CDR3 protein: CASSIERVTSGNTIYF. DNA of the CDR3: TGTGCCAGTAGTATAGAGAGGGTAACCTCTGGAAACACCATATATTTT.

A few counts support this clone. The V and J genes are TRBV4-2 and TRBJ2-7, with 12 bases that match TRBD2. V was clipped by 4 bases and J by 0 bases; unmatched bases: 7. CDR3 size: 17 residues. CDR1 and CDR2 (germline): LGHNA, YNFKEQ. The CDR3 DNA follows: TGTGCCAGCAGCCGACCGACTAGCGGGAGATCCTCCTACGAGCAGTACTTC. As protein: CASSRPTSGRSSYEQYF.

The chain combines TRBV30 with TRBJ1-4; D may be TRBD1 (5 bases). Trimming took off 3 bases at V and 3 bases at J, with 14 bases between the two ends. The CDR3 is 15 residues long. CDR1 is GTSNPN, CDR2 SVGIG, per germline (reference sequence). The CDR3 bases are TGTGCCTGGAGGGGGTTCAGGGCGGCTAATGAAAAACTGTTTTTT. Translated: CAWRGFRAANEKLFF. Full variable domain (outside the CDR3, taken from reference TRBV30 and TRBJ1-4): SQTIHQWPATLVQPVGSPLSLECTVEGTSNPNLYWYRQAAGRGLQLLFYSVGIGQISSEVPQNLSASRPQDRQFILSSKKLLLSDSGFYLCAWRGFRAANEKLFFGSGTQLSVL.

V and J are TRBV7-6 and TRBJ2-1; 8 bases are shared with TRBD2. The CDR3 is 16 residues long. CDR1 and CDR2 from the germline V gene are SGHVS and FNYEAQ. J was trimmed by 9 bases and V by 1 base; bases with no gene match: 11. The CDR3 region has the DNA TGTGCCAGCAGCTTAGGAGGTACTAGCGGACAAAGTGAGCAGTTCTTC. Protein product: CASSLGGTSGQSEQFF.

In this sample, this clone turned up a few times. Other nucleotide sequences in the sample specify the same CDR3. The V and J genes are TRBV29-1 and TRBJ2-6, with no clear D. V lost 3 bases and J 3 bases, leaving 3 bases between the germline ends. CDR3 length: 12 amino acids. Germline V gene data show CDR1 as SQVTM and CDR2 as ANQGSEA. For the CDR3, the DNA is TGCAGCGTTGACAGTGGGGCCAACGTCCTGACTTTC. It yields the protein CSVDSGANVLTF.

This CDR3 reads CSVEGRGWGETQYF. CDR3 DNA sequence: TGCAGCGTTGAAGGAAGAGGGTGGGGAGAGACCCAGTACTTC. The V gene is TRBV29-1, the J gene TRBJ2-5, with D perhaps TRBD2 (5 bases). V lost 1 base and J lost 4, with 13 bases in between. Germline V gene sequence: CDR1 SQVTM, CDR2 ANQGSEA. This CDR3 is 14 amino acids long.

The V and J genes are TRBV4-1 and TRBJ1-1, with unresolved D. Per germline, CDR1 MGHRA and CDR2 YSYEKL. Trimming pared 6 bases from V and 7 bases from J, leaving 12 bases between. The CDR3 contains 12 residues. Here the CDR3 reads CASRGIQFEAFF. Written as DNA, the CDR3 is TGCGCCAGCAGGGGCATCCAATTTGAAGCTTTCTTT.

The rearrangement joins TRBV7-6 to TRBJ1-3; tentatively, D is TRBD1 (6 bases). V was shortened by 5 bases and J by 0 bases, with 8 bases between the two germline ends. This CDR3 is built from 14 residues. The germline CDR1 and CDR2 sequences are SGHVS and FNYEAQ. CDR3 sequence reads: CASSRTDSGNTIYF. CDR3 nucleotides: TGTGCCAGCAGCCGGACAGACTCTGGAAACACCATATATTTT.

The rearrangement joins TRBV10-3 to TRBJ1-2; unclear D gene. Germline values: CDR1 ENHRY, CDR2 SYGVKD. This CDR3 is 14 amino acids long. With 2 bases removed from V and 2 bases from J, the gap between germline ends came to 9 bases. This CDR3 is CAISEEVRNYGYTF. In nucleotides, the CDR3 is TGTGCCATCAGTGAGGAGGTCAGAAACTATGGCTACACCTTC.